This entry features one T cell receptor beta chain sequence. This clonotype showed up many times. This clone's antigen is unknown. One base away there is no much larger clone; base qualities are not given. This specimen's treatment or condition label, per the study, means: allogeneic hematopoietic cell transplantation with graft depleted of TCRalphabeta T cells and CD19 B cells. TCRalphabeta/CD19-depleted allogeneic hematopoietic cell grafts were given to the transplant recipients, all of whom were children. Trimming accounts for 1 base at V and 1 base at J, while the number of junction bases matched to no gene is 4. Including the terminal cysteine and phenylalanine, the CDR3 comprises 16 residues. Of all the DNA, just the CDR3 is kept, 48 bases in frame from base 1. Via the germline V gene, CDR1 is SGHRS and CDR2 YFSETQ. These data belong to a study of T-cell reconstitution after alpha-beta-depleted transplantation in children (dated by TCRdb to about 2016). For the wider study: T-cell immune reconstitution after TCRalphabeta/CD19-depleted allogeneic hematopoietic cell transplantation in children was quantitatively tracked in the study by means of TCR repertoire profiling. The research as a whole found: Apparently early alphabetaT-cell count recovery about two months after transplant reportedly relied on only several hundred rapidly expanded clones derived from non-depleted graft cells. In some patients, the high TCRbeta diversity seen at day 60 was put down to recipient T cells and intrathymic progenitors that had survived conditioning. Hyperexpanded clone frequencies declined over subsequent months; after one year, T-cell counts and TCRbeta diversity were mostly attributed to newly produced T cells.

The library was produced with PCR. Sequencing was performed on an Illumina HiSeq 2500. To normalize quantification of the TCRbeta repertoire, the TCR libraries were built with molecular barcoding that relied on unique molecular identifiers. TCRdb trimmed public reads at Q25 via fastp, called clones via MiXCR and kept in-frame beta chains. Each entry is one CDR3 protein sequence, shown with its most common DNA and genes. In this sample the table shows roughly 250,000 distinct CDR3 sequences, approximately 8.9% of which occur a single time. Just under 6.5% of the sample rests with the top ten. The sequence joins TRBV5-1 to TRBJ2-2, with 7 bases matching TRBD2. Sequencing was performed on PBMCs, mostly from graft donor cells, taken 180 days after TCRalphabeta/CD19-depleted stem cell transplant. This sequence was found in a male patient younger than 18 who had a stem cell transplant for acute lymphoblastic leukemia, so the T cells may come from the graft donor. The DNA reads TGCGCCAGCAGCTTGAGGGCTAGCGGGAACACCGGGGAGCTGTTTTTT. This sequence encodes CASSLRASGNTGELFF.